Here is one T cell receptor beta chain with its context. CDR1 is KGHSY and CDR2 is FQNENV in the germline V gene. Trimming stripped 2 bases from V and 1 base from J, with 11 bases between. This CDR3 comprises 15 residues. This specimen comes from a study of blood T cell repertoires in COVID-19. About the study: COVID-19 samples collected from the United States, Italy and Spain covered acute and convalescent phases. T cells, B-cell-depleted T cells, or PBMCs provided the cDNA or gDNA that served as material.

Ages ranged from about 18 to 89 years, with residence in around 24 US areas. Each participant's cohort was designated according to participant-reported clinical history. Assay used: immunoSEQ multiplex PCR; TCRdb lists only in-frame clones, some missing. The table includes a few hundred thousand clones, roughly four fifths detected once. The TCR was taken from a woman in her fifties or sixties who had recovered from COVID-19. The genes are TRBV16 and TRBJ1-2; perhaps TRBD1 as D (6 bases). The sequenced sample was PBMCs or T cells enriched from blood (not recorded which). DNA for the CDR3: TGTGCCAGCAGCCAACCGGGACAAAATAACTATGGCTACACCTTC. This sequence encodes CASSQPGQNNYGYTF.